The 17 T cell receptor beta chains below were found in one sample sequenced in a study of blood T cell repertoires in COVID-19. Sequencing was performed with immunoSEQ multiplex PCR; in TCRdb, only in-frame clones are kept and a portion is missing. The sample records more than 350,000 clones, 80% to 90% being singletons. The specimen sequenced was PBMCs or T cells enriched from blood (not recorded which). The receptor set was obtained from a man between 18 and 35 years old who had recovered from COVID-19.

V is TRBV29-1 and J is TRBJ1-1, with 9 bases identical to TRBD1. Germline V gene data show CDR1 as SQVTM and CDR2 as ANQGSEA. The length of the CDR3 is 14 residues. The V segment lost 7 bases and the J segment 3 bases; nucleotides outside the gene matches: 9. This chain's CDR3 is CSAYLTGGDTEAFF. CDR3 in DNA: TGCAGCGCATACTTGACAGGGGGAGACACTGAAGCTTTCTTT.

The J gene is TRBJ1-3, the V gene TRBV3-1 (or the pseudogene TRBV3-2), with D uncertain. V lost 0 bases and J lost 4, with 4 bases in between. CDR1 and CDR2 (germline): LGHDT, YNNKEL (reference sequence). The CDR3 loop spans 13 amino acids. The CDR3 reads CASSQEAGNTIYF. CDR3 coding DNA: TGTGCCAGCAGCCAAGAAGCGGGAAACACCATATATTTT.

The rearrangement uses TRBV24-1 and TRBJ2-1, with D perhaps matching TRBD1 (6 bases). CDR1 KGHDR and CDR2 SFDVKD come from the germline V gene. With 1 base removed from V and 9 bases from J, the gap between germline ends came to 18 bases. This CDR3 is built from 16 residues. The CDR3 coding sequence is TGTGCCACCAGTGATTTCACAGGGCCTAGCTACGGTGAGCAGTTCTTC. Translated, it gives CATSDFTGPSYGEQFF.

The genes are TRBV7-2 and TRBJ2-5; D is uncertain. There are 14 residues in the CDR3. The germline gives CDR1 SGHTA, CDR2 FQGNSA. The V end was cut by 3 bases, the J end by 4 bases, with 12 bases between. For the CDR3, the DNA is TGTGCCAGCAGCTTCCTGACTTCAGTAGAGACCCAGTACTTC. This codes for CASSFLTSVETQYF.

CDR3 sequence (DNA): TGTGCCAGCAGCTTCAGCTCTGGAAACACCATATATTTT. It translates to CASSFSSGNTIYF. The chain has TRBV11-2 and TRBJ1-3; no clear D gene. V was trimmed by 3 bases and J by 0 bases, leaving 3 bases between them. The CDR3 spans 13 residues. Germline V gene data show CDR1 as SGHAT and CDR2 as FQNNGV.

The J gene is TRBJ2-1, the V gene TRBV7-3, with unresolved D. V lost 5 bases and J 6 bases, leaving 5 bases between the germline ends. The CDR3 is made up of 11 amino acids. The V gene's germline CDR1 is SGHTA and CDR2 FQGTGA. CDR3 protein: CASSLGNEQFF. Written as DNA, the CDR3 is TGTGCCAGCAGCCTAGGCAATGAGCAGTTCTTC.

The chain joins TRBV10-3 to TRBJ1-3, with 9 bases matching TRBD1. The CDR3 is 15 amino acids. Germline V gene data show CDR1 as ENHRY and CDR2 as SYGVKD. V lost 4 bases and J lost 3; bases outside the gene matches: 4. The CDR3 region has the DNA TGTGCCATCAGTGGAGGGACAGGGTATGGAAACACCATATATTTT. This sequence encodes CAISGGTGYGNTIYF.

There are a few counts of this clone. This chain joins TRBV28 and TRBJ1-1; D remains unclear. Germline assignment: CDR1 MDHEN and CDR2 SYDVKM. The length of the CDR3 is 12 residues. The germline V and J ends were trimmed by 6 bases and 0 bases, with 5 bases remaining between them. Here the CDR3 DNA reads TGTGCCAGCAGCCAAATGAACACTGAAGCTTTCTTT. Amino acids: CASSQMNTEAFF.

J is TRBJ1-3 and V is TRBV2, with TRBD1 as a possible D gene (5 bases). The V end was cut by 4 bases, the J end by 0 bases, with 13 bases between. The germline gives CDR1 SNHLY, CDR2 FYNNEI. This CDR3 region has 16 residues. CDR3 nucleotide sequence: TGTGCCAGCAGTGGATCAGGGACTAGCTCTGGAAACACCATATATTTT. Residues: CASSGSGTSSGNTIYF.

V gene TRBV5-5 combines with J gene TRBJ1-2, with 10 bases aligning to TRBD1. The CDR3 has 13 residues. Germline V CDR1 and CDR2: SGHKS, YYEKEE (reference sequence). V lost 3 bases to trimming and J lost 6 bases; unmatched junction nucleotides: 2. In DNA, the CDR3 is TGTGCCAGCAGCTGGGACAGGGGACATGGCTACACCTTC. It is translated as CASSWDRGHGYTF.

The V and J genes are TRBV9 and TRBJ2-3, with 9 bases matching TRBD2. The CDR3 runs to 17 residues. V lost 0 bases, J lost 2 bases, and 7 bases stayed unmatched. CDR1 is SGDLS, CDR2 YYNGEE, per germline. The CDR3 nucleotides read TGTGCCAGCAGCGTAGAAGCTCCTAGCGGGAACACAGATACGCAGTATTTT. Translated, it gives CASSVEAPSGNTDTQYF.

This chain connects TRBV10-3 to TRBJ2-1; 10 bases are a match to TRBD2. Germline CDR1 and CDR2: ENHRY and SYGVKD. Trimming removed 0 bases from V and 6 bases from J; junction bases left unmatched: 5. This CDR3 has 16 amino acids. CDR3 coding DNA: TGTGCCATCAGTGAGTCGGGGGTAGCGGGAGGCAATGAGCAGTTCTTC. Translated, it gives CAISESGVAGGNEQFF.

The CDR3 loop is CASSPPEGQRRTGELFF. In DNA, the CDR3 is TGTGCCAGCAGTCCCCCCGAGGGACAAAGGAGGACCGGGGAGCTGTTTTTT. This sequence joins TRBV6-2 or TRBV6-3 and TRBJ2-2, with a possible D match to TRBD1 (6 bases). CDR1 MNHEY and CDR2 SVGEGT come from the germline V gene. V was trimmed by 5 bases and J by 5 bases, leaving 21 bases between them. CDR3 size: 17 residues.

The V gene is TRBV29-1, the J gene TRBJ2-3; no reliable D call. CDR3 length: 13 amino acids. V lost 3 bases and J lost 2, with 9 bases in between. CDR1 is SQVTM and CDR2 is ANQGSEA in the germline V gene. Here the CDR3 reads CSVDAESTDTQYF. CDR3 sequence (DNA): TGCAGCGTTGACGCGGAATCCACAGATACGCAGTATTTT.

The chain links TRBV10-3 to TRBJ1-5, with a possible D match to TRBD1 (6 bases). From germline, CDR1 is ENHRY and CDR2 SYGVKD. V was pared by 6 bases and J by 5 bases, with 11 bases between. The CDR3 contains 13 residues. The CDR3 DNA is TGTGCCATCAGGCAGGACAGACATCAGCCCCAGCATTTT. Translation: CAIRQDRHQPQHF.

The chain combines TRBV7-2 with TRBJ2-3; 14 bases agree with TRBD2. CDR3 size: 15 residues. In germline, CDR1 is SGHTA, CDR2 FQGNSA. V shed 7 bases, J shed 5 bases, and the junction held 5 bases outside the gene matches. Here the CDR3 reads CASTRLAGGRDTQYF. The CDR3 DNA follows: TGTGCCAGCACTAGACTAGCGGGAGGGAGAGATACGCAGTATTTT.

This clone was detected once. The CDR3 DNA follows: TGTGCCAGCGGACCCTCCAGCGGGGGGGCCAATGGTGAGCAGTTCTTC. It codes for CASGPSSGGANGEQFF. The rearrangement uses TRBV3-1 (or the pseudogene TRBV3-2) and TRBJ2-1; 10 nucleotides align to TRBD2. Germline V gives CDR1 LGHDT, CDR2 YNNKEL (reference sequence). This CDR3 region has 16 residues. Trimming took 8 bases from V and 9 from J; bases not matched to a gene: 16.